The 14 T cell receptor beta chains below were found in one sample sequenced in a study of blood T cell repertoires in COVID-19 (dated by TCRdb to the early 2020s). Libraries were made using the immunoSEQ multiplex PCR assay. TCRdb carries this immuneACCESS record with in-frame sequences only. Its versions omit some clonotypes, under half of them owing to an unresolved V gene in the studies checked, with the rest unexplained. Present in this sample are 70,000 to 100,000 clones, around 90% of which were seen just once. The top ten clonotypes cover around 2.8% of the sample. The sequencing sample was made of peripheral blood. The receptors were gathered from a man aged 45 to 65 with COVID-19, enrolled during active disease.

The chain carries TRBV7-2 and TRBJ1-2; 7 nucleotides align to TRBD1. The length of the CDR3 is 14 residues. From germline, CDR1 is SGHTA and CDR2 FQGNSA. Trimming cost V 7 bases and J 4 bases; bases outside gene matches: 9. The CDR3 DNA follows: TGTGCCAGCACCATTTCAGGGGGTCCCTATGGCTACACCTTC. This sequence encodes CASTISGGPYGYTF. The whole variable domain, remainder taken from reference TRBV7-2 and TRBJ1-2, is GAGVSQSPSNKVTEKGKDVELRCDPISGHTALYWYRQSLGQGLEFLIYFQGNSAPDKSGLPSDRFSAERTGGSVSTLTIQRTQQEDSAVYLCASTISGGPYGYTFGSGTRLTVV.

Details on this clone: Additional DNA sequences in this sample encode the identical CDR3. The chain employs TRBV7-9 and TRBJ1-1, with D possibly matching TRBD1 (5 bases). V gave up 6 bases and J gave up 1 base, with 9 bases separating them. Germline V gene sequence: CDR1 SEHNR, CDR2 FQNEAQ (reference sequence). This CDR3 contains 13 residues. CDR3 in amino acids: CASSLDRNTEAFF. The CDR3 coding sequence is TGTGCCAGCAGTCTTGACAGGAACACTGAAGCTTTCTTT.

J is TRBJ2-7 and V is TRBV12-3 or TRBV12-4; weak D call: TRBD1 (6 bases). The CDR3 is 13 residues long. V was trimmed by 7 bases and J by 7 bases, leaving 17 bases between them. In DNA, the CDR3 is TGTGCCAGCACCGACACAGGGTTGAGGGAGCAGTACTTC. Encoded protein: CASTDTGLREQYF.

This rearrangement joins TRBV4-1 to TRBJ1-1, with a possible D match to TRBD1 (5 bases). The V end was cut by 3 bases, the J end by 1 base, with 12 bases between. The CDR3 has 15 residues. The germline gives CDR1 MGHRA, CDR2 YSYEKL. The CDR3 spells CASSQPTRANTEAFF. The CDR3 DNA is TGCGCCAGCAGCCAGCCCACCAGGGCGAACACTGAAGCTTTCTTT.

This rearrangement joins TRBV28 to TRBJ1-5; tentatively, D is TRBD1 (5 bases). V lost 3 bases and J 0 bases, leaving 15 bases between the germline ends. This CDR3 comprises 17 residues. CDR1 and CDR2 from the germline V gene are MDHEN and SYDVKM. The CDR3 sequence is CASSFIQGLYSNQPQHF. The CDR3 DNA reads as TGTGCCAGCAGTTTTATTCAGGGCCTTTATAGCAATCAGCCCCAGCATTTT.

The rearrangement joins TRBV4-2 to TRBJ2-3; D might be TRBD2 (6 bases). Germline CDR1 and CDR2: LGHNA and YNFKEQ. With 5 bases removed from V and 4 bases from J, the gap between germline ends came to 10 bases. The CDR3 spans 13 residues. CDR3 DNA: TGTGCCAGCAGCGGGGGGTGGTCAGATACGCAGTATTTT. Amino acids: CASSGGWSDTQYF.

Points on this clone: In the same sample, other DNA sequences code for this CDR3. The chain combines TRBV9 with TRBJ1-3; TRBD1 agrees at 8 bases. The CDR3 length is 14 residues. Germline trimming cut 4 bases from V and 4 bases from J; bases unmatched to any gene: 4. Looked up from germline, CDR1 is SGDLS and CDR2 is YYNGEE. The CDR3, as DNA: TGTGCCAGCAGCCCAAGGACAGGGGGAAACACCATATATTTT. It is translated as CASSPRTGGNTIYF.

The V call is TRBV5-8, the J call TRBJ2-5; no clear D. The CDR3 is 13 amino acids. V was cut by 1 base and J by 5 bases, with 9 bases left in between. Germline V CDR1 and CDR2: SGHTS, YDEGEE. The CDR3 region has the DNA TGTGCCAGCAGCTTGCAGCCGCGGGAGACCCAGTACTTC. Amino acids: CASSLQPRETQYF.

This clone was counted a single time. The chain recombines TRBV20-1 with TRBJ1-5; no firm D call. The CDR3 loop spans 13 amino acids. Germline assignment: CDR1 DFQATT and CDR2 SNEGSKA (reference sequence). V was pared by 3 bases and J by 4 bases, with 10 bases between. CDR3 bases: TGCAGTGCTAGTCCGGGTCCTAATCAGCCCCAGCATTTT. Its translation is CSASPGPNQPQHF.

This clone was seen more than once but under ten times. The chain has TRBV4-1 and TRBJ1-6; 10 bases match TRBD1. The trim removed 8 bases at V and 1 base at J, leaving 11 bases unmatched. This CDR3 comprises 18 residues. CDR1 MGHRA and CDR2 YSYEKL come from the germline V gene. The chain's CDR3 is CASAQTPGQGSYNSPLHF. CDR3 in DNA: TGCGCCAGCGCACAAACACCGGGACAGGGGTCCTATAATTCACCCCTCCACTTT.

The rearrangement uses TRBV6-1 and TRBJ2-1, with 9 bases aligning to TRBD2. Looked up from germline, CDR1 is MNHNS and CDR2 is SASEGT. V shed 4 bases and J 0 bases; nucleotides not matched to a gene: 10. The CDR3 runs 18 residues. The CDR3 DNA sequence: TGTGCCAGCAGTGGGGGGGCTAGCGGGGTAAGCTCCTACAATGAGCAGTTCTTC. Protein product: CASSGGASGVSSYNEQFF.

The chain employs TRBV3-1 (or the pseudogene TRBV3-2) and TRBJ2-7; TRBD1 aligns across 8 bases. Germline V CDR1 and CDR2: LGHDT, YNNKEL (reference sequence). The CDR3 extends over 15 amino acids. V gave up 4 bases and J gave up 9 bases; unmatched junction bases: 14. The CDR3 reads CASSRLLETGEVQYF. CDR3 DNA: TGTGCCAGCAGCCGCTTACTCGAGACAGGGGAGGTGCAGTACTTC.

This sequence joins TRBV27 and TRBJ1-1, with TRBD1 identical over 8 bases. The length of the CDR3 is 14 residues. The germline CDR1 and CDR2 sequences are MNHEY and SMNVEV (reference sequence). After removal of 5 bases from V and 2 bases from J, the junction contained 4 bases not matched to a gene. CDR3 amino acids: CASSTGGLNTEAFF. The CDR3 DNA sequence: TGTGCCAGCAGTACAGGGGGGTTAAACACTGAAGCTTTCTTT.

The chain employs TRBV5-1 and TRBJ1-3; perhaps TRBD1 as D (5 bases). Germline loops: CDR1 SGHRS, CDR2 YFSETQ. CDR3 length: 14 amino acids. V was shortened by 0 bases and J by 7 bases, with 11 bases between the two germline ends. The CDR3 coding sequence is TGCGCCAGCAGCTTGGTGGCAGGGAGGAACACCATATATTTT. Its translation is CASSLVAGRNTIYF.